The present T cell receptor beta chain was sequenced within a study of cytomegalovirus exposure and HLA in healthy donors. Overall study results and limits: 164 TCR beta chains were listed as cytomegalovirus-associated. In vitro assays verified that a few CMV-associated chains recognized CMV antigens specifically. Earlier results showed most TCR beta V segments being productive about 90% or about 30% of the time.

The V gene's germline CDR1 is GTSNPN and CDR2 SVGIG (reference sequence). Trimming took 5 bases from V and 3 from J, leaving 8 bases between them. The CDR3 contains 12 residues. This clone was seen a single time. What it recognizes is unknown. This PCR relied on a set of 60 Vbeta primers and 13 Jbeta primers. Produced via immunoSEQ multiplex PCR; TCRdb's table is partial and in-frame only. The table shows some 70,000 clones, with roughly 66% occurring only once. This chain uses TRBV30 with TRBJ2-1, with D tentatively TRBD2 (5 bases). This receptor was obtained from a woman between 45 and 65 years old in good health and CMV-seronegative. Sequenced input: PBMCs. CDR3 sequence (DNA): TGTGCCTGGGGAGGTTTCTACAATGAGCAGTTCTTC. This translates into CAWGGFYNEQFF. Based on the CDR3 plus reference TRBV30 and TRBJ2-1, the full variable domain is SQTIHQWPATLVQPVGSPLSLECTVEGTSNPNLYWYRQAAGRGLQLLFYSVGIGQISSEVPQNLSASRPQDRQFILSSKKLLLSDSGFYLCAWGGFYNEQFFGPGTRLTVL.